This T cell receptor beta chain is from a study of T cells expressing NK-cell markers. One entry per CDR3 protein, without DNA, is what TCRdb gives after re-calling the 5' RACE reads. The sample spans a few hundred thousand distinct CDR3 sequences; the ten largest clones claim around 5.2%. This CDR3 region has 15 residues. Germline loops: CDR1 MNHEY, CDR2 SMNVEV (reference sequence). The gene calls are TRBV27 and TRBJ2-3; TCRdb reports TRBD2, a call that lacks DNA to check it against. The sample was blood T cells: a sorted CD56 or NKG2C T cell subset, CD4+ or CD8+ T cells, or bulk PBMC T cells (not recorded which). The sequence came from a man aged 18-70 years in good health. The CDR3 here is CASSSGLLRADTQYF.